This T cell receptor (beta chain) was found in a study of graft-versus-host responses after intestinal transplantation. Across the study: Multivisceral, liver-intestinal, or isolated intestinal transplants were given to recipients. Anti-thymocyte globulin induction, then tacrolimus and steroids for about three years, went to all recipients. Study results and caveats: GvH clones were identified in recipient marrow, with some first appearing in ileum or blood.

Clones were sequenced by immunoSEQ multiplex PCR, and TCRdb holds only the in-frame ones, with some missing. The sample holds roughly 90,000 clones, around 93% seen once. The CDR3 totals 14 residues. V gave up 5 bases and J gave up 5 bases, with 16 bases separating them. Per the germline V gene, CDR1 is SGHRS and CDR2 is YFSETQ. Concerning this clone itself: Its antigen is still unknown.

The chain has TRBV5-1 and TRBJ1-1; D unclear. The input for sequencing was unstimulated CD4+ T cells sorted from spleen or lymph node cells, taken before transplant. This receptor was obtained from a human donor who was the organ donor for an intestinal transplant. CDR3 nucleotide sequence: TGCGCCAGCAGATCTGGACTGATCCGGACTGAAGCTTTCTTT. Protein product: CASRSGLIRTEAFF.